This TCR beta chain stems from a study of CD8 T cells in Susac syndrome. Regarding the study as a whole: In its TCR sequencing and HLA analysis, the study acknowledged that the number of individuals was relatively small.

V lost 3 bases to trimming and J lost 2 bases, with 10 bases between them. The germline V gene encodes CDR1 LGHDT and CDR2 YNNKEL (reference sequence). The CDR3 consists of 14 residues. This clonotype is a singleton in its sample. Antigen: not known. TCR beta sequencing was performed on blood CD8+ and CD4+ T cells. An amount of RNA that ranged from roughly 0.5 to 1 ug was reverse transcribed with random hexamers. An immunoSEQ multiplex PCR amplified TCR beta CDR3 over 54 Vbeta and 13 Jbeta. One entry per CDR3 protein results from TCRdb running MiXCR on the immunoSEQ multiplex PCR reads. Among some 300,000 distinct CDR3 sequences listed, over 75% were seen once.

The material sequenced was CD8+ T cells from PBMCs. The TCR was taken from a human donor with multiple sclerosis. J is TRBJ1-1 and V is TRBV3-1; D unresolved. Here the CDR3 DNA reads TGTGCCAGCAGCCACATTGGGGAAAACACTGAAGCTTTCTTT. Amino acid sequence: CASSHIGENTEAFF.